This TCR beta chain was observed in a study of blood T cell repertoires in COVID-19. Trimming cost V 4 bases and J 4 bases, with 18 bases left between them. The CDR3 covers 16 residues. Germline V lookup: CDR1 KGHDR, CDR2 SFDVKD. Study processing details: Reference gene primer amplification yielded estimated nucleated cell counts. Libraries were prepared by immunoSEQ multiplex PCR; TCRdb keeps only in-frame clonotypes and omits some of them. V, J and clone size are taken as reported in that table, and D and trimming were inferred from the DNA itself. The sample records around 450,000 clones, roughly 88% being singletons. The participants were between roughly 18 and 100 years old and came from about two dozen US areas. The study counted Cohort 3 donors as recovered given two negative PCRs, clearance, or symptom resolution.

This chain links TRBV24-1 with TRBJ2-5; D perhaps matches TRBD1 (6 bases). The sequenced material came from PBMCs or T cells enriched from blood (not recorded which). The sequence derives from a man younger than 30 who had recovered from COVID-19. In nucleotides, the CDR3 is TGTGCCACCAGTGACATACCCGGACTGGGGGCAGAGACCCAGTACTTC. It yields the protein CATSDIPGLGAETQYF.